A single sample gave rise to the 10 T cell receptor beta chains below, sequenced in a study of blood T cell repertoires in COVID-19 (TCRdb year 2020). Library creation used the immunoSEQ multiplex PCR assay. In TCRdb, the immuneACCESS table is reduced to in-frame sequences with V and J assigned. These tables do not hold every clone; where another copy was compared, an unresolved V gene accounts for under half, and the others remain unexplained. This sample comprises tens of thousands of clones, about 85% of them detected only once. The top ten clonotypes cover less than 6.5% of the sample. The specimen sequenced was peripheral blood. Receptor source: a man aged 65-85 years with acute or convalescent COVID-19.

V is TRBV28 and J is TRBJ2-7; 8 nucleotides align to TRBD1. After removal of 3 bases from V and 2 bases from J, the junction contained 9 bases not matched to a gene. CDR1 MDHEN and CDR2 SYDVKM come from the germline V gene. CDR3 length: 16 amino acids. In DNA, the CDR3 is TGTGCCAGCAGTTTTCGAGCCGGGACAGGACCCTACGAGCAGTACTTC. As protein: CASSFRAGTGPYEQYF.

V gene TRBV7-2 combines with J gene TRBJ2-7, with 7 bases fitting TRBD2. The ends lost 3 bases at V and 6 bases at J; junction bases unmatched: 8. This CDR3 spans 14 amino acids. Germline CDR1 reads SGHTA; CDR2 reads FQGNSA. For the CDR3, the DNA is TGTGCCAGCAGCTTTCAGGGAGGGACTCTCGAGCAGTACTTC. It codes for CASSFQGGTLEQYF.

The rearrangement joins TRBV12-5 to TRBJ1-1, with D unresolved. This CDR3 has 13 amino acids. CDR1 is LGHNT and CDR2 is FRNRAP in the germline V gene. The ends were cut back, 2 bases at V and 10 bases at J, with 14 bases in the middle. CDR3 bases: TGTGCTAGTGGTTTGCCCAACACGGAGGTAGCTTTCTTT. As protein: CASGLPNTEVAFF.

This chain uses TRBV2 with TRBJ1-1, with 8 bases identical to TRBD1. Trimming cost V 6 bases and J 0 bases; bases outside gene matches: 9. CDR1 SNHLY and CDR2 FYNNEI come from the germline V gene. The CDR3 totals 16 residues. CDR3 DNA sequence: TGTGCCAGCAGCCCAACCCGGACAGGGATGAACACTGAAGCTTTCTTT. This gives the protein CASSPTRTGMNTEAFF.

The J gene is TRBJ2-6, the V gene TRBV6-5; 7 bases line up with TRBD2. This CDR3 comprises 14 residues. In germline, CDR1 is MNHEY, CDR2 SVGAGI. V lost 6 bases, J lost 8 bases, and 7 bases stayed unmatched. The CDR3 here is CASSLRGDPNVLTF. The DNA of the CDR3 is TGTGCCAGCAGCCTCCGGGGGGATCCCAACGTCCTGACTTTC.

This clone has a handful of counts. The chain uses TRBV5-1 and TRBJ2-1; TRBD1 matches 10 bases. J gave up 7 bases and V 0 bases, and 4 bases lay outside the gene matches. The CDR3 contains 15 residues. Germline assignment: CDR1 SGHRS and CDR2 YFSETQ. The CDR3 sequence is CASSLGLDRGNEQFF. The CDR3 region has the DNA TGCGCCAGCAGCTTGGGGCTGGACAGGGGGAATGAGCAGTTCTTC.

The V and J genes are TRBV7-6 and TRBJ2-3; tentative D call: TRBD2 (7 bases). V dropped 0 bases and J dropped 4 bases, with 11 bases sitting between them. Germline-derived CDR1 and CDR2 are SGHVS and FNYEAQ. This CDR3 comprises 15 residues. This chain's CDR3 is CASSLAAGASDTQYF. For the CDR3, the DNA is TGTGCCAGCAGCTTAGCGGCGGGGGCCTCAGATACGCAGTATTTT.

This clone came up a few times. The chain has TRBV2 and TRBJ1-4; 9 bases match TRBD1. The germline gives CDR1 SNHLY, CDR2 FYNNEI. The CDR3 is 13 amino acids. V shed 6 bases, J shed 11 bases, and the junction held 7 bases outside the gene matches. The CDR3 DNA is TGTGCCAGCAGCTACGGGACAGGGTCCAAACTGTTTTTT. Its protein is CASSYGTGSKLFF.

The CDR3 loop reads CASSIRVREYMNTEAFF. The CDR3, as DNA: TGTGCCAGTAGTATCAGGGTCAGGGAATACATGAACACTGAAGCTTTCTTT. The genes are TRBV19 and TRBJ1-1; D is possibly TRBD1 (5 bases). Germline V CDR1 and CDR2: LNHDA, SQIVND (reference sequence). This CDR3 is built from 17 residues. V shed 3 bases and J shed 0 bases, with 17 bases lying between them.

The chain has TRBV9 and TRBJ2-3; 7 bases agree with TRBD2. The CDR3 loop spans 17 amino acids. In germline, CDR1 is SGDLS, CDR2 YYNGEE. J gave up 0 bases and V 1 base, and 8 bases lay outside the gene matches. The CDR3 spells CASSVWSSGTSTDTQYF. The DNA for the CDR3 is TGTGCCAGCAGCGTATGGTCTAGCGGCACTAGCACAGATACGCAGTATTTT.